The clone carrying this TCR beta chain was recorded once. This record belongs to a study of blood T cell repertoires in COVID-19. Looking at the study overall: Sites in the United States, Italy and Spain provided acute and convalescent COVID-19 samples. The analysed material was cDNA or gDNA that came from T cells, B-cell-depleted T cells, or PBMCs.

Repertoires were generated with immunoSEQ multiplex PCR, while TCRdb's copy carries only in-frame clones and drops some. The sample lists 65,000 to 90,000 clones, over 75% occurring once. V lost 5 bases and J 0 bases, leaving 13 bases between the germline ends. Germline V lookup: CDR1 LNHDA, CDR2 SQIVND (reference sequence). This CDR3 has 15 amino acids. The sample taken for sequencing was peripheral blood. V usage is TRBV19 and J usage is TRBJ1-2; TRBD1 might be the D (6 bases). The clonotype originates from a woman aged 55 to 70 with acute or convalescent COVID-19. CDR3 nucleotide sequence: TGTGCCAGTAGTCGAACACAGGGATCTAACTATGGCTACACCTTC. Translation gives CASSRTQGSNYGYTF.